This T cell receptor beta chain was retrieved from a study of blood T cells in healthy people across ages (dated by TCRdb to between 2014 and 2017). For the wider study: In model experiments, template switching captured about one uniquely barcoded TCR beta cDNA molecule for every two T cells. Age-related changes in TCR beta repertoire diversity were measured in the study by deep sequencing normalized with unique cDNA molecular identifiers. The donors were divided into four age groups: young (average approximately 16 years), middle-aged (around 37), aged (62) and long-lived (nearly 85). To avoid experimental bias, donors of different ages were spread randomly across the sequencing lanes. Two additional independent replicas of 1 million unique cDNA reads from the same blood draw were analyzed for two donors (one aged 18 to 29 and one aged 80 or older).

CDR1 and CDR2 are read off the germline V gene (reference sequence) as DFQATT and SNEGSKA. Reading from cysteine to phenylalanine, the CDR3 counts 16 amino acids. Here the CDR3 DNA is all that survives: 48 bases in frame from base 1. Clipping removes 6 bases from V and 2 bases from J, with 13 as the unmatched junction base count. On this clonotype: Its recognized antigen is unknown. No qualities accompany the bases; no much larger clone lies one base away.

The method was 5' RACE. Sequenced on an Illumina HiSeq 2500. The second PCR ran for roughly 7 to 12 cycles and used a J-beta primer mix along with a sample-barcoded 5' primer. A template-switch 5' adaptor carrying 12 random nucleotides introduced a unique molecular identifier onto each TCR beta cDNA molecule. Each sample yielded at least 3 million CDR3-containing paired-end reads. First-strand cDNA synthesis was performed from all RNA using the Mint cDNA synthesis kit, with priming by a TRBC-specific oligonucleotide. Following uracil-DNA glycosylase treatment, all cDNA underwent a first 18-cycle PCR with the universal primers M1SS and BC2_uni_R. Regarding the original processing steps: For normalization, 1 million high-quality reads were randomly selected from each sample, with every read carrying a distinct molecular identifier. Instead of being binned into consensus sequences, reads that shared molecular identifiers were thrown out. MiTCR, with a Q25 quality threshold and the strictest error-elimination algorithm, was used for CDR3 identification, clonotype clustering and error correction. A nonparametric unseen species model with Euler transformation was used to estimate lower-bound total TCR beta diversity. Using fastp trimming at Q25 and MiXCR clonotype assembly, TCRdb reanalyzed the public sequencing data and kept in-frame beta chains. Every CDR3 protein is listed once, alongside the most common genes and DNA of its rows. The authors' filters were not applied to this entry. A total of 1.2 million to 1.5 million distinct CDR3 sequences appear in this sample, around 55% of them only once. Over 6.5% of the sample rests with the top ten.

Systemically healthy Caucasian individuals from Russia, over 30 in total and aged roughly 6 to 100 years, were included as donors. Ten milliliters of peripheral blood were drawn from each donor into EDTA-treated Vacutainer tubes. Ficoll-Paque density-gradient centrifugation was used to isolate PBMCs, with at least 7 million per sample. Trizol reagent was used to extract total RNA from PBMCs, with at least 6 micrograms per sample. The percentages of naive CD45RAhigh/CD27high T cells were determined by flow cytometry on a PBMC aliquot from every donor. Study-level results and caveats: Estimates of total diversity based on one million sequenced T cells were regarded as lower bounds and as underestimates. As age increased, observed TCR beta diversity per million T cells dropped in a roughly linear way, and a significant reduction was already evident by age around 41. A strong correlation was found between observed TCR beta diversity and the percentage of naive T cells measured by flow cytometry. Donor CMV infection status was unknown, potentially confounding age-related changes in expanded clonotypes. Compared with the aged group, the long-lived group had more naive CD4+ T cells, fewer expanded clones and increased TCR diversity, a pattern suggesting age selection. Since profiling was done on bulk unsorted PBMCs, naive and antigen-experienced compartments could not be conclusively compared.

The origin of this receptor is a man aged 18 to 29 in good health. The chain is made from TRBV20-1 and TRBJ2-1, with 7 bases aligning to TRBD2. The specimen sequenced was blood. The CDR3 protein is CSADPRAGRAYNEQFF. The DNA sequence reads TGCAGTGCCGATCCCCGGGCGGGGAGGGCCTACAATGAGCAGTTCTTC.